This T cell receptor beta chain appears in the sequencing data of a study of blood T cell repertoires in COVID-19. Turning to the study itself: Researchers got acute and convalescent COVID-19 samples from the United States, Italy and Spain. PBMCs, B-cell-depleted T cells, or T cells provided the cDNA or gDNA that made up the material.

Per the original data handling: Amplification from reference gene primers served as the basis for estimated nucleated cell counts. Only in-frame clones appear in the TCRdb table, and some are missing; sequencing was by immunoSEQ multiplex PCR. V, J and clone size are those of that table, while D and trimming were read from the DNA. The table records 130,000 to 150,000 clones, roughly three quarters of them present only once. Per germline, CDR1 KGHDR and CDR2 SFDVKD. Germline trimming cut 6 bases from V and 5 bases from J; bases unmatched to any gene: 8. The CDR3 loop spans 15 amino acids. The sequenced sample was peripheral blood. This sequence originates from a man between 45 and 60 years old with active or convalescent COVID-19. The chain is built from TRBV24-1 and TRBJ2-1; TRBD2 aligns across 8 bases. The CDR3, as DNA: TGTGCCACCAGTCGCTCACTAGCGGCCGACAATGAGCAGTTCTTC. As protein: CATSRSLAADNEQFF.